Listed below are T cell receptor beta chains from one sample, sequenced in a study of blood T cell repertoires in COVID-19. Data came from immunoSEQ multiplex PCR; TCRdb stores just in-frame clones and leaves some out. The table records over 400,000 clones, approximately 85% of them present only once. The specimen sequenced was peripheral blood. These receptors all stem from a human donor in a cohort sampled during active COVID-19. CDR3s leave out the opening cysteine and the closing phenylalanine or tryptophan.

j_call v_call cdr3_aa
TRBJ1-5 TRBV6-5 ASSYEVGQPQH
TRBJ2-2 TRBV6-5 AIPGTVDGDRELF
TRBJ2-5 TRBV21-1 ASSKARTSGRAFGETQY
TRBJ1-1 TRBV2 ASSPRTGGATEAF
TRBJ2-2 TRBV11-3 ASSLWPNTGELF
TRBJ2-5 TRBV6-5 ASSYVGEPETQY
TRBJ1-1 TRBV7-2 ASSLFRAPDTEAF
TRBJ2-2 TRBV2 ASSDGLAGNTGELF
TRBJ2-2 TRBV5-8 ASSPYTGELF
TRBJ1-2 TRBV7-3 ASSQDIQSAYT
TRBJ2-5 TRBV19 ASSIRLAGVQETQY
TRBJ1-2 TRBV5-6 ASSLGGGSLYGYT
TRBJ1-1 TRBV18 ASSQDRANTEAF
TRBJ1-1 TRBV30 AWASGTANTEAF
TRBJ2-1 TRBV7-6 ASSFSGVYNEQF